This is a list of T cell receptor beta chains from one sample in a study of shared clonotypes between healthy human individuals. TCRdb's table, derived via immunoSEQ multiplex PCR, lists solely in-frame clones and lacks some. Of approximately 240,000 clones in the sample, 60% to 70% are singletons; the top ten hold 11%. The sequenced sample was memory CD4+ T cells sorted from blood. The receptors derive from a young man in good health. The CDR3 runs from the conserved cysteine through the conserved F or W. Fields, in order: CDR3 length, J gene, clone size, D gene, V gene, CDR3 DNA, CDR3 protein. A D gene is named only where the DNA matches it firmly. Size is omitted from some rows. Given values are once, few, many or a class for expanded clones.

11	TRBJ2-1	-	-	TRBV5-1	TGCGCCAGCAGCGCCGGGACTTCCCAGTTCTTC	CASSAGTSQFF
15	TRBJ2-7	-	TRBD2	TRBV6-1	TGTGCCAGCAGTGAAGGGGCTAGCGGGCACTACGAGCAGTACTTC	CASSEGASGHYEQYF
17	TRBJ2-1	many	TRBD2	TRBV5-1	TGCGCCAGCAGACCTCTCCCTGTTCTAGCGGGAGGGCCGAGGCAGTTCTTC	CASRPLPVLAGGPRQFF
17	TRBJ1-2	-	TRBD1	TRBV4-2	TGTGCCAGCAGCCAAGGAGGGACAGGCGCTACTAACTATGGCTACACCTTC	CASSQGGTGATNYGYTF
16	TRBJ2-5	-	TRBD1	TRBV5-1	TGCGCCAGCAGCGTGGAGGGACAGGGGGCGGTGGAGACCCAGTACTTC	CASSVEGQGAVETQYF
13	TRBJ2-5	-	-	TRBV25-1	TGTGCCAGCAGTGAAGGTGGTGGGGAGACCCAGTACTTC	CASSEGGGETQYF
16	TRBJ2-1	-	-	TRBV6-4	TGTGCCAGCAGTGACTCTTGGCAGGAAGCCTACAATGAGCAGTTCTTC	CASSDSWQEAYNEQFF
14	TRBJ2-1	-	-	TRBV6-1	TGTGCCACTACCCCGAGGGGGACGATGGATGAGCAGTTCTTC	CATTPRGTMDEQFF
15	TRBJ1-4	-	TRBD1	TRBV28	TGTGCCAGCAGTGCACCGGGACAGGGCCTCGAAAAACTGTTTTTT	CASSAPGQGLEKLFF
12	TRBJ2-7	-	-	TRBV28	TGTGCCAGTCGTAAGGGAATCTACGAGCAGTACTTC	CASRKGIYEQYF
13	TRBJ1-2	few	TRBD1	TRBV10-3	TGTGCCATCAGCCGACAGGGGGACTATGGCTACACCTTC	CAISRQGDYGYTF
15	TRBJ1-4	-	-	TRBV18	TGTGCCAGCTCACCATGGGAGGGCGAGAGTGAAAAACTGTTTTTT	CASSPWEGESEKLFF
13	TRBJ1-1	-	-	TRBV5-1	TGCGCCAGCCTTTCGCCGGGTTACACTGAAGCTTTCTTT	CASLSPGYTEAFF
16	TRBJ2-3	-	TRBD2	TRBV6-1	TGTGCCAGCAGTGCCCGACTAGCGGGTCTCACAGATACGCAGTATTTT	CASSARLAGLTDTQYF
17	TRBJ2-7	few	TRBD2	TRBV25-1	TGTGCCAGCAGTGAAGACAAGAGTCAAGCGGGAGTCTACGAGCAGTACTTC	CASSEDKSQAGVYEQYF
14	TRBJ2-2	-	-	TRBV5-1	TGCGCCAGCAGCTTGGCCGGACCCATCGGGGAGCTGTTTTTT	CASSLAGPIGELFF
13	TRBJ1-5	-	-	TRBV30	TGTGCCTGGACCTCGGGACTTCATCAGCCCCAGCATTTT	CAWTSGLHQPQHF
14	TRBJ2-5	-	TRBD2	TRBV5-4	TGTGCCAGCAGCTTCCCACTAGCGCAAGAGACCCAGTACTTC	CASSFPLAQETQYF
13	TRBJ2-6	-	-	TRBV19	TGTGCCAGTAGTCAAACCGGGACAAAAGTCCTGACTTTC	CASSQTGTKVLTF
15	TRBJ2-7	-	-	TRBV29-1	TGCAGCGTCTTGCGTCTCCGGGACACATCCTACGAGCAGTACTTC	CSVLRLRDTSYEQYF
13	TRBJ2-7	few	-	TRBV27	TGTGCCAGCAGTCGGCCTGGTTTATACGAGCAGTACTTC	CASSRPGLYEQYF
15	TRBJ2-7	few	TRBD1	TRBV28	TGTGCCAGCAGGTCTTGGACAGGGCTATCCTACGAGCAGTACTTC	CASRSWTGLSYEQYF
13	TRBJ1-2	few	-	TRBV6-1	TGTGCCAGCAGCCCTGATCGGGGCTATGGCTACACCTTC	CASSPDRGYGYTF
15	TRBJ1-5	-	-	TRBV6-6	TGTGCCAGCAGTTCGCAGGGGCCGACCAATCAGCCCCAGCATTTT	CASSSQGPTNQPQHF